This T cell receptor (beta chain) was sequenced for a study of T-cell memory formation after mild COVID-19. TCRdb reprocessed the 5' RACE reads via MiXCR and lists one record per CDR3 protein. The data contain approximately 450,000 distinct CDR3 sequences, 18% of them singletons. The CDR3 has 15 amino acids. V dropped 9 bases and J dropped 3; count of bases not matched to a gene: 8. The V gene's germline CDR1 is LGHDT and CDR2 YNNKEL (reference sequence). This clonotype has a count of ten or more. The chain combines TRBV3-1 with TRBJ2-3; TRBD2 matches at 11 bases. The sequence was collected from an adult woman who had mild COVID-19 (a few samples of this study predate the infection). Cell type and time point are not known. The material sequenced was PBMCs or a T cell subset sorted from them (not recorded which). The CDR3 DNA follows: TGTGCCAGTAAGCAGGGACTAGCGGTGACAGATACGCAGTATTTT. Translated: CASKQGLAVTDTQYF.